This TCR beta chain derives from a study of Ad26.COV2.S vaccination and SARS-CoV-2 variants. The table came from immunoSEQ multiplex PCR; TCRdb's copy has only in-frame clones and leaves some out. Among fewer than 600,000 clones, about 89% were seen once, and the ten largest hold 1.7%. Described treatment: roughly 20 received Ad26.COV2.S at low or high dose, single or two shots; several received placebo; per-sample allocation not given. At day 63 after the first vaccine or placebo injection, samples were drawn. This CDR3 has 14 residues. The V gene's germline CDR1 is SNHLY and CDR2 FYNNEI. With 7 bases removed from V and 7 bases from J, the gap between germline ends came to 19 bases.

The V and J genes are TRBV2 and TRBJ1-2; D unclear. The clonotype was recovered from a person aged 18-60 years who received the Ad26.COV2.S COVID-19 vaccine or a placebo. Sequences were derived from peripheral blood, sampled in a trial of Ad26.COV2.S vaccine versus placebo. The CDR3 sequence is CASIPLTNSAGYTF. CDR3 sequence (DNA): TGTGCCAGCATCCCTTTAACAAATTCTGCTGGCTACACCTTC.